This T cell receptor beta chain was identified during a study of shared clonotypes between healthy human individuals. Naive CD8 cells were CD45RO-negative, positively selected for CCR7, excluding terminally differentiated effector memory CD45RA+ cells. Original handling: Junction-only sequences produced by ImmunoSEQ had no quality scores, so filtering differed. TCRdb's table, derived via immunoSEQ multiplex PCR, lists solely in-frame clones and lacks some. V, J and clone size are those of that table, while D and trimming were read from the DNA. The profile shows under 600,000 clones, about 98% of them singletons. Germline V gene sequence: CDR1 MNHEY, CDR2 SMNVEV (reference sequence). The CDR3 loop spans 14 amino acids. The V end was cut by 4 bases, the J end by 6 bases, with 15 bases between.

This TCR derives from a man aged 25-45 years in good health. Sequenced sample: naive CD8+ T cells sorted from blood. V is TRBV27 and J is TRBJ1-2; D ambiguous. The CDR3 nucleotides are TGTGCCAGCAGTTCCCGAGGGTACGGGGATGGCTACACCTTC. Translating gives CASSSRGYGDGYTF.